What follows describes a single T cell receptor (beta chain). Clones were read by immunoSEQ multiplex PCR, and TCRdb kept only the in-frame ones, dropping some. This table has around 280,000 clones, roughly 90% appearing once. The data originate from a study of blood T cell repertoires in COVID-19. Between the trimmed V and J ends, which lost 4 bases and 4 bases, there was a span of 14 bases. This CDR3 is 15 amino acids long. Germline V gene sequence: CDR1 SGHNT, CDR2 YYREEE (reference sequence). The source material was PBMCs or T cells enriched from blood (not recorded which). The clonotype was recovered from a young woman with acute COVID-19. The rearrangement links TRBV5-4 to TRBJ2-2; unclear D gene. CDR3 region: CASSPSRSLTGELFF. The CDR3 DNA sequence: TGTGCCAGCAGCCCTTCCCGGAGCCTCACCGGGGAGCTGTTTTTT.